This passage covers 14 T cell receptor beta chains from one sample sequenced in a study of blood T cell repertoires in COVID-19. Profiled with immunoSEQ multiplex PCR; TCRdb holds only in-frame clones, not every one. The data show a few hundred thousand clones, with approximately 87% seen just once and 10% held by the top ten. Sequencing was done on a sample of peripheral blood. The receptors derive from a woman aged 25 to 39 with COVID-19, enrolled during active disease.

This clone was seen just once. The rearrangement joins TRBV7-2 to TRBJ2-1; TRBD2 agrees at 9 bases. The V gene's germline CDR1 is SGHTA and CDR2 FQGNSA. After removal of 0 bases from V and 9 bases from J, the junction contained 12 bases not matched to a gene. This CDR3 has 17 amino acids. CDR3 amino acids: CASSLASPGGRAIEQFF. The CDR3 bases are TGTGCCAGCAGCTTAGCATCCCCGGGCGGGAGGGCCATTGAGCAGTTCTTC. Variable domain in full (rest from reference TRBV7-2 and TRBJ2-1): GAGVSQSPSNKVTEKGKDVELRCDPISGHTALYWYRQSLGQGLEFLIYFQGNSAPDKSGLPSDRFSAERTGGSVSTLTIQRTQQEDSAVYLCASSLASPGGRAIEQFFGPGTRLTVL.

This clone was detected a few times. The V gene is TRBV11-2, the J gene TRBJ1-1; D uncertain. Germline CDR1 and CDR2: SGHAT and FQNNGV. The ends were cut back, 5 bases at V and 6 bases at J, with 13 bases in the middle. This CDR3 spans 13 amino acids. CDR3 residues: CASSLAWQAEAFF. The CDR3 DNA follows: TGTGCCAGCAGCCTGGCATGGCAAGCTGAAGCTTTCTTT. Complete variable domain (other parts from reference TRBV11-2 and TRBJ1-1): EAGVAQSPRYKIIEKRQSVAFWCNPISGHATLYWYQQILGQGPKLLIQFQNNGVVDDSQLPKDRFSAERLKGVDSTLKIQPAKLEDSAVYLCASSLAWQAEAFFGQGTRLTVV.

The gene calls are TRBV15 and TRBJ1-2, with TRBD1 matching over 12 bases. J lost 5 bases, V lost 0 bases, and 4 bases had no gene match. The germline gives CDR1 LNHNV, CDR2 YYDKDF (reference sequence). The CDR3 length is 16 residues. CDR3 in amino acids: CATSRDRDRGQYGYTF. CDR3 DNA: TGTGCCACCAGCAGAGATCGGGACAGGGGGCAATATGGCTACACCTTC.

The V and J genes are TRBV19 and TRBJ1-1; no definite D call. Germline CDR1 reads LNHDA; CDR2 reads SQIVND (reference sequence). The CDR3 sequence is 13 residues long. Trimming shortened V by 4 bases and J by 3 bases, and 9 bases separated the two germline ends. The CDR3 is CASSKTRDTEAFF. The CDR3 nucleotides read TGTGCCAGTAGTAAGACGCGGGACACTGAAGCTTTCTTT. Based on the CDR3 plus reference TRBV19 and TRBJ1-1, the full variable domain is DGGITQSPKYLFRKEGQNVTLSCEQNLNHDAMYWYRQDPGQGLRLIYYSQIVNDFQKGDIAEGYSVSREKKESFPLTVTSAQKNPTAFYLCASSKTRDTEAFFGQGTRLTVV.

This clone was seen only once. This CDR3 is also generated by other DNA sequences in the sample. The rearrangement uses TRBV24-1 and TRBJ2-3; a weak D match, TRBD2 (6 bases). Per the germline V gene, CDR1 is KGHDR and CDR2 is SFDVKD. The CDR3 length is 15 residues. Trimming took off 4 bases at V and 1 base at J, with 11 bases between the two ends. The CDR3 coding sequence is TGTGCCACCAGTGAAGGAACGGGAGGCACAGATACGCAGTATTTT. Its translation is CATSEGTGGTDTQYF.

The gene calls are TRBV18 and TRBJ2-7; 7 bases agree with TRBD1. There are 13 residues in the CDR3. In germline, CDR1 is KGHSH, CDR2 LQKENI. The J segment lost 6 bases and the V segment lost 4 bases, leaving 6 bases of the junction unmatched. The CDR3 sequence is CASSRQGPTEQYF. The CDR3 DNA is TGTGCCAGCTCACGACAGGGACCCACCGAGCAGTACTTC.

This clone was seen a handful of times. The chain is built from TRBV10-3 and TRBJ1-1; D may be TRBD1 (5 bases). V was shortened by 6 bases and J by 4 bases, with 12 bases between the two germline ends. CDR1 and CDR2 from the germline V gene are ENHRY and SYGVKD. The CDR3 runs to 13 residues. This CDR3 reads CAISTVGGTEAFF. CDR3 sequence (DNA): TGTGCCATCAGCACCGTGGGGGGCACTGAAGCTTTCTTT.

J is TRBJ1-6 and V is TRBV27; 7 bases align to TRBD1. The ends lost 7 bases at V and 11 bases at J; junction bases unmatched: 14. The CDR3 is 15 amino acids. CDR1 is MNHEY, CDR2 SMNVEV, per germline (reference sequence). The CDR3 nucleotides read TGTGCCAGCAATTTGAATGCAGGGGGATCTGCACCCCTCCACTTT. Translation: CASNLNAGGSAPLHF.

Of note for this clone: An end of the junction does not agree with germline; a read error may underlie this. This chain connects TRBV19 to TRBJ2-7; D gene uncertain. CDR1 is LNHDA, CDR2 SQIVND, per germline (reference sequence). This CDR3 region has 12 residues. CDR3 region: CASKIVSSRRSF. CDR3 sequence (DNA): TGTGCCAGTAAAATTGTGAGCAGCAGGCGCTCCTTC.

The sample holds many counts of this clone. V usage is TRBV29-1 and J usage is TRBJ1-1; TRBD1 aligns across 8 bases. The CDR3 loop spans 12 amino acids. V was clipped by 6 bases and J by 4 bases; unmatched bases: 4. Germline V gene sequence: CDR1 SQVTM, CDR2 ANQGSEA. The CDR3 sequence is CSVRTGGTEAFF. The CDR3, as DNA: TGCAGCGTACGTACAGGGGGCACTGAAGCTTTCTTT.

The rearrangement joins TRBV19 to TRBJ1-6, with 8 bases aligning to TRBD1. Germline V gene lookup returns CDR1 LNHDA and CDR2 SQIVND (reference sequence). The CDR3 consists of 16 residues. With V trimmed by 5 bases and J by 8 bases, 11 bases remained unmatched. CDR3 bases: TGTGCCAGTAGTCTCTCGACAGGGGTAACGGATTCACCCCTCCACTTT. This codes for CASSLSTGVTDSPLHF.

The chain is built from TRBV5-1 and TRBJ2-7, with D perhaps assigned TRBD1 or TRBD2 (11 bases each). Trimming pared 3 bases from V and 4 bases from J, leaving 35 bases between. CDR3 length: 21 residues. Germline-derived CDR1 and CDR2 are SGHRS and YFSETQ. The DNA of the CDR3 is TGCGCCAGCAGCTCTATTCAGAGGACAGGGGGCTCGGCTAGCGGGAGGTACGAGCAGTACTTC. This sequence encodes CASSSIQRTGGSASGRYEQYF.

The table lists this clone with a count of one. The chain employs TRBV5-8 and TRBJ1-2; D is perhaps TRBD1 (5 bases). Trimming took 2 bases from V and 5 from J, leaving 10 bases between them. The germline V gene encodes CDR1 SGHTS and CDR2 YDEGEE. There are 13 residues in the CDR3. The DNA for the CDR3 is TGTGCCAGCAGCTTTGGCGGGGGTTATGGCTACACCTTC. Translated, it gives CASSFGGGYGYTF.

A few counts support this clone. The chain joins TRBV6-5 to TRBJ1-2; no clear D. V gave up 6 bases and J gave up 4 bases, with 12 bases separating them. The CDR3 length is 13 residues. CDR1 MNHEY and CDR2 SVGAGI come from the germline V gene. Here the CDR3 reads CASRPDESYGYTF. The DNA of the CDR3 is TGTGCCAGCAGGCCCGATGAGTCCTATGGCTACACCTTC.